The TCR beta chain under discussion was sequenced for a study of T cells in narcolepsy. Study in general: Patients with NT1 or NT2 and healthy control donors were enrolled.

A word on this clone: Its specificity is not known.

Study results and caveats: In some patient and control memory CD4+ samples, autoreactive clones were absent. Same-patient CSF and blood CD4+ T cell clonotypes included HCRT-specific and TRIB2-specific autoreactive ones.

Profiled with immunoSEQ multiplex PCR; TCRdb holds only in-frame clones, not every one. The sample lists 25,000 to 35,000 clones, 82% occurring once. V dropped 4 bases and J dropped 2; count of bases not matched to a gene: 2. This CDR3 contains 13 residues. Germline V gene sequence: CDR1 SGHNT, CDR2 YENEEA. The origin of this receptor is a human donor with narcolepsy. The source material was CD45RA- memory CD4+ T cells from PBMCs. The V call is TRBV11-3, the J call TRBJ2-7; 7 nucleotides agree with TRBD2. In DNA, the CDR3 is TGTGCCAGCAGCTCCGGGAGGACCTACGAGCAGTACTTC. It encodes CASSSGRTYEQYF.